Listed below are T cell receptor beta chains from one sample, sequenced in a study of T cell repertoires in cytomegalovirus infection. TCRdb passed the reads through MiXCR, listing each CDR3 protein once. The sample yields under 350,000 distinct CDR3 sequences, around 9.6% seen once. The material sequenced was PBMCs. These receptors all come from a human donor in good health (CMV status not recorded). Some clones in this sample may be carry-over from other donors' samples. CDR3s include the opening cysteine and the closing phenylalanine or tryptophan. The D gene is left open where the match is weak. Only some rows state a clone size, as once, few, many or a class for expanded clones.

many | TRBJ1-6 | 18 | TRBD1 | TRBV7-2 | TGTGCCAGCAGCCTTAACAACCCAGGACAGGGAAGCAATTCACCCCTCCACTTT | CASSLNNPGQGSNSPLHF
many | TRBJ2-1 | 14 | . | TRBV6-1 | TGTGCCAGCAGTGAAGCGGGGGGAATCAATGAGCAGTTCTTC | CASSEAGGINEQFF
many | TRBJ1-2 | 11 | . | TRBV10-3 | TGTGCCATCAGTGAGGGTGGTGGCTACACCTTC | CAISEGGGYTF
. | TRBJ2-2 | 15 | . | TRBV3-1 | TGTGCCAGCAGCCAAGTACGACTCAACACCGGGGAGCTGTTTTTT | CASSQVRLNTGELFF
few | TRBJ2-1 | 11 | . | TRBV2 | TGTGCCAGCAGAGGGGACAATGAGCAGTTCTTC | CASRGDNEQFF
many | TRBJ2-3 | 19 | TRBD2 | TRBV19 | TGTGCCAGTAGTGCTCCGGGACTAGCGGGGGGATCGTCAGGAGATACGCAGTATTTT | CASSAPGLAGGSSGDTQYF
many | TRBJ1-5 | 14 | . | TRBV10-3 | TGTGCCATCAGTGAGTCGCGGGGAAATCAGCCCCAGCATTTT | CAISESRGNQPQHF
many | TRBJ2-1 | 16 | . | TRBV5-6 | TGTGCCAGCAGCTTGGGGCGGGACAGCTCCTACAATGAGCAGTTCTTC | CASSLGRDSSYNEQFF
many | TRBJ2-5 | 15 | TRBD2 | TRBV7-2 | TGTGCCAGCAGCGAGCGTACTAGCGGGGGTGAGACCCAGTACTTC | CASSERTSGGETQYF
. | TRBJ1-1 | 12 | TRBD1 | TRBV12-5 | TGTGCTAGTATGACAGGGGTAACTGAAGCTTTCTTT | CASMTGVTEAFF
many | TRBJ1-4 | 15 | . | TRBV7-2 | TGTGCCAGCAGCTTAGCCGGCAGAACTAATGAAAAACTGTTTTTT | CASSLAGRTNEKLFF
many | TRBJ1-1 | 16 | . | TRBV7-2 | TGTGCCAGCAGCTTAGCTGGCAGGTCAAAGAGGGGTGAAGCTTTCTTT | CASSLAGRSKRGEAFF
few | TRBJ2-2 | 17 | . | TRBV25-1 | TGTGCCAGCAGTCCAACTATATTGGCAGGTACCACCGGGGAGCTGTTTTTT | CASSPTILAGTTGELFF
many | TRBJ1-3 | 15 | . | TRBV7-9 | TGTGCCAGCAGCTTAGAGGGTGTCTCTGGAAACACCATATATTTT | CASSLEGVSGNTIYF
many | TRBJ1-1 | 15 | . | TRBV4-3 | TGCGCCAGCAGCCCTGGGGAGAGGGGAACAACTGAAGCTTTCTTT | CASSPGERGTTEAFF
few | TRBJ1-5 | 15 | . | TRBV3-1 | TGTGCCAGCAGCCAAGGGGCGGGAACCATTCAGCCCCAGCATTTT | CASSQGAGTIQPQHF
. | TRBJ2-1 | 16 | . | TRBV30 | TGTGCCTGGAGTACCCTAAGCCTCCCCCTCTACAATGAGCAGTTCTTC | CAWSTLSLPLYNEQFF
. | TRBJ1-5 | 15 | TRBD1 | TRBV6-2/TRBV6-3 | TGTGCCAGCAGTTACTTCGACAGGGGCAATCAGCCCCAGCATTTT | CASSYFDRGNQPQHF
few | TRBJ2-5 | 12 | . | TRBV20-1 | TGCAGTCCCGGTGGGTTTCAAGAGACCCAGTACTTC | CSPGGFQETQYF
few | TRBJ1-2 | 13 | TRBD1 | TRBV29-1 | TGCAGCGCCCCCGGACAGGGGGTTAGTGGCTACACCTTC | CSAPGQGVSGYTF
many | TRBJ2-3 | 15 | . | TRBV7-2 | TGTGCCAGCAGCTTAGATGGGGGGCGTACAGATACGCAGTATTTT | CASSLDGGRTDTQYF
. | TRBJ2-1 | 17 | TRBD1 | TRBV19 | TGTGCCAGTACCTTGGGACAGGGATTATCGTCCTACAATGAGCAGTTCTTC | CASTLGQGLSSYNEQFF
. | TRBJ2-3 | 14 | . | TRBV5-1 | TGCGCCAGCAGCTTGAGGGTTAGCACAGATACGCACTATTTT | CASSLRVSTDTHYF
. | TRBJ2-5 | 17 | . | TRBV6-2/TRBV6-3 | TGTGCCAGCAGTTATATCCCCTCGAGGGGGCGGGAGGAGACCCAGTACTTC | CASSYIPSRGREETQYF
many | TRBJ1-1 | 13 | . | TRBV7-3 | TGTGCCAGCAGCTTAGCAGGGCCGGGCGAAGCTTTCTTT | CASSLAGPGEAFF
many | TRBJ1-5 | 13 | . | TRBV6-2/TRBV6-3 | TGTGCCAGCAGTTACGTGGGAAATCAGCCCCAGCATTTT | CASSYVGNQPQHF
few | TRBJ2-7 | 11 | . | TRBV29-1 | TGCAGCGTCGCCATGGCCTACGAGCAGTACTTC | CSVAMAYEQYF
. | TRBJ2-3 | 14 | . | TRBV27 | TGTGCCAGCAGTCGATGGGCCGGCACAGATACGCAGTATTTT | CASSRWAGTDTQYF
. | TRBJ2-1 | 15 | TRBD2 | TRBV5-5 | TGTGCCAGCAGCTCGACCGGGACTAGCGGCCTGAAGCAGTTCTTC | CASSSTGTSGLKQFF
many | TRBJ2-2 | 16 | TRBD2 | TRBV7-9 | TGTGCCAGCAGCACAAAGCGGGGGATGAACACCGGGGAGCTGTTTTTT | CASSTKRGMNTGELFF
many | TRBJ2-5 | 14 | TRBD1 | TRBV19 | TGTGCCAGTAGTAAGGACAGGGCTCAAGAGACCCAGTACTTC | CASSKDRAQETQYF
many | TRBJ1-3 | 14 | . | TRBV18 | TGTGCCAGCTCAGAAGGGCGCTCTGGAAACACCATATATTTT | CASSEGRSGNTIYF
many | TRBJ1-5 | 12 | TRBD1 | TRBV28 | TGTGCCAGTAGGGACAGGGTCCAGCCCCAGCATTTT | CASRDRVQPQHF
many | TRBJ2-1 | 15 | . | TRBV6-2/TRBV6-3 | TGTGCCAGCAGTTACTTGACCAGCTCCTACAATGAGCAGTTCTTC | CASSYLTSSYNEQFF
few | TRBJ2-1 | 15 | TRBD1 | TRBV7-6 | TGTGCCAGCAGCGCAGACAGGGGTTGGTTAAATGAGCAGTTCTTC | CASSADRGWLNEQFF
few | TRBJ2-3 | 15 | . | TRBV5-1 | TGCGCCAGCAGCTGGAACAGGCCCTCGGCAGATACGCAGTATTTT | CASSWNRPSADTQYF
many | TRBJ1-1 | 14 | . | TRBV6-5 | TGTGCCAGCAGTTACGAGACAGTGAACACTGAAGCTTTCTTT | CASSYETVNTEAFF
few | TRBJ2-3 | 13 | . | TRBV29-1 | TGCAGCGTTGAAGATAGGACTACCAGGACGCAGTATTTT | CSVEDRTTRTQYF
many | TRBJ1-6 | 13 | . | TRBV4-1 | TGCGCCAGCAGCCAAGGGGGGATACCACCCCTCCACTTT | CASSQGGIPPLHF
many | TRBJ2-2 | 20 | TRBD2 | TRBV23-1 | TGCGCCAGCAGTCAATCCGGATCCTCGACTAGCGGCAAAAACACCGGGGAGCTGTTTTTT | CASSQSGSSTSGKNTGELFF
many | TRBJ2-2 | 14 | TRBD1 | TRBV7-9 | TGTGCCAGCAGCGGGGACAGGAACACCGGGGAGCTGTTTTTT | CASSGDRNTGELFF
few | TRBJ1-1 | 17 | . | TRBV5-1 | TGCGCCAGCAGCTTGGGAAGTAGGGCCAGACTGAACACTGAAGCTTTCTTT | CASSLGSRARLNTEAFF
many | TRBJ2-3 | 13 | . | TRBV20-1 | TGCAGTGCTCCTACTATCCCCACAGATACGCAGTATTTT | CSAPTIPTDTQYF
many | TRBJ2-7 | 15 | TRBD1 | TRBV10-2 | TGCGCCAGCAGTGTAGGGACAGGGGGCAGCTACGAGCAGTACTTC | CASSVGTGGSYEQYF
many | TRBJ2-3 | 14 | . | TRBV18 | TGTGCCAGCTCAGTACTAGACGGAACAGATACGCAGTATTTT | CASSVLDGTDTQYF
many | TRBJ2-5 | 14 | . | TRBV18 | TGTGCCAGCTCACCATTTCCGGGAGAAGAGACCCAGTACTTC | CASSPFPGEETQYF
. | TRBJ2-5 | 15 | . | TRBV7-2 | TGTGCCAGCCCTCCCGAGGGGGAGTACCAAGAGACCCAGTACTTC | CASPPEGEYQETQYF
many | TRBJ2-6 | 16 | . | TRBV5-4 | TGTGCCAGCAGCCCCCGTAGGACCTCTGGGGCCAACGTCCTGACTTTC | CASSPRRTSGANVLTF
many | TRBJ1-2 | 16 | . | TRBV7-2 | TGTGCCAGCAGCTTAGAACTTGGGTTTGCGGACTATGGCTACACCTTC | CASSLELGFADYGYTF
many | TRBJ1-5 | 13 | . | TRBV19 | TGTGCCAGTAGTATTGGGCCTCTCCGGCCCCAGCATTTT | CASSIGPLRPQHF
few | TRBJ1-1 | 14 | TRBD1 | TRBV5-1 | TGCGCCAGCAGCTTGGGGGACAGGGCTACAGAAGCTTTCTTT | CASSLGDRATEAFF